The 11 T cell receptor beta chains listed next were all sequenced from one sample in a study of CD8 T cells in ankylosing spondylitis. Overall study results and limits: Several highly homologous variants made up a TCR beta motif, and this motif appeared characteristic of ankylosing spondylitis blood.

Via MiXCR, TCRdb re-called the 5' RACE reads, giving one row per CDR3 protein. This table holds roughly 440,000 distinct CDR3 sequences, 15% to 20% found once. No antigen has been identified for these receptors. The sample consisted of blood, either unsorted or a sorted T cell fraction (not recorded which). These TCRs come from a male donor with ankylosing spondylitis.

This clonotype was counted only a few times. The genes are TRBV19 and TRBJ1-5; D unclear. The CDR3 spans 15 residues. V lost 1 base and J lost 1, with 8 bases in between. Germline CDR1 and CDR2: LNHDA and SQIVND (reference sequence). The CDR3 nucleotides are TGTGCCAGTAGTATAGGGGGTACAAGCAATCAGCCCCAGCATTTT. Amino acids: CASSIGGTSNQPQHF.

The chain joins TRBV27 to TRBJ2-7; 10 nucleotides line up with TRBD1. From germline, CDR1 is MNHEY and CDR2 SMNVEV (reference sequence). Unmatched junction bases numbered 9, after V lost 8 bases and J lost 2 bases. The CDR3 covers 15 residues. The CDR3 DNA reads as TGTGCCAGCTGGGGCTTCGGGACAGGGGCCTACGAGCAGTACTTC. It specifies CASWGFGTGAYEQYF.

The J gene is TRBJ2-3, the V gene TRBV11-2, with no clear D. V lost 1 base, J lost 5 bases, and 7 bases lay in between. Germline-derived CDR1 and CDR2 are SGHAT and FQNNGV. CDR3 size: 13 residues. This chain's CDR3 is CASSLGQQDTQYF. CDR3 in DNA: TGTGCCAGCAGCTTAGGGCAACAAGATACGCAGTATTTT. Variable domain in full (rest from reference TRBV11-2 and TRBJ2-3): EAGVAQSPRYKIIEKRQSVAFWCNPISGHATLYWYQQILGQGPKLLIQFQNNGVVDDSQLPKDRFSAERLKGVDSTLKIQPAKLEDSAVYLCASSLGQQDTQYFGPGTRLTVL.

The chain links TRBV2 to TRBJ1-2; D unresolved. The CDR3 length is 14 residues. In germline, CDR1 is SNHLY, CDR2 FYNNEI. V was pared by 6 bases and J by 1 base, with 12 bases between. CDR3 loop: CASRKLDVNYGYTF. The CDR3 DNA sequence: TGTGCCAGCAGGAAACTAGACGTTAACTATGGCTACACCTTC.

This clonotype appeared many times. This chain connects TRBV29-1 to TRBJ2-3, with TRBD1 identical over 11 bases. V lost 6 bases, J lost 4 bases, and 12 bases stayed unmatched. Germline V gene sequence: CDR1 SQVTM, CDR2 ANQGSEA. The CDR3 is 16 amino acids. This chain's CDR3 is CSVGRPGQGDSDTQYF. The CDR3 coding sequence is TGCAGCGTCGGACGACCGGGACAGGGGGATTCAGATACGCAGTATTTT.

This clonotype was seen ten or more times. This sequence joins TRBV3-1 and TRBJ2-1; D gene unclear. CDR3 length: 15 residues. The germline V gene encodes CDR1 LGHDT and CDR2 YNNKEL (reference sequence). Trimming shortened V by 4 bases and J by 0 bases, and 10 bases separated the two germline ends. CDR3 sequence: CASSRTGSSYNEQFF. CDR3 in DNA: TGTGCCAGCAGCCGGACGGGTAGCTCCTACAATGAGCAGTTCTTC.

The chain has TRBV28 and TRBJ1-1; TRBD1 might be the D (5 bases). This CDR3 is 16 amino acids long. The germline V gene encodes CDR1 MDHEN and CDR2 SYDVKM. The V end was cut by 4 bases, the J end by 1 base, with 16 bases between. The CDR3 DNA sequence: TGTGCCAGCAGTTACCCCGGTACAGGATGGAACACTGAAGCTTTCTTT. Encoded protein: CASSYPGTGWNTEAFF.

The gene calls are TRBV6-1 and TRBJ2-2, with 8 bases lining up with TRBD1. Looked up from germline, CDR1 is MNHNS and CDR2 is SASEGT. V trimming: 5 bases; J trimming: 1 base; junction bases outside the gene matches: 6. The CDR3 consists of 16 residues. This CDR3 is CASSPPTGGNTGELFF. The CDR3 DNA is TGTGCCAGCAGTCCCCCTACAGGGGGGAACACCGGGGAGCTGTTTTTT.

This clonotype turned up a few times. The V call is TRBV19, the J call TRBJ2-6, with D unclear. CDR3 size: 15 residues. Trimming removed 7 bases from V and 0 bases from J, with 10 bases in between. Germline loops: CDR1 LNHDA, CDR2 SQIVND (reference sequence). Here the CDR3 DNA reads TGTGCCAGTACTGATGACCGCTCTGGGGCCAACGTCCTGACTTTC. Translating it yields CASTDDRSGANVLTF. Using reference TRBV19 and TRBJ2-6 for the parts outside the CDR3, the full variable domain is DGGITQSPKYLFRKEGQNVTLSCEQNLNHDAMYWYRQDPGQGLRLIYYSQIVNDFQKGDIAEGYSVSREKKESFPLTVTSAQKNPTAFYLCASTDDRSGANVLTFGAGSRLTVL.

The CDR3 sequence is CASSVAGGSKNIQYF. The CDR3 DNA sequence: TGTGCCAGCAGCGTAGCGGGGGGGTCCAAAAACATTCAGTACTTC. The rearrangement uses TRBV9 and TRBJ2-4; TRBD2 aligns across 8 bases. The CDR3 spans 15 residues. From germline, CDR1 is SGDLS and CDR2 YYNGEE. V lost 0 bases, J lost 2 bases, and 1 base stayed unmatched.

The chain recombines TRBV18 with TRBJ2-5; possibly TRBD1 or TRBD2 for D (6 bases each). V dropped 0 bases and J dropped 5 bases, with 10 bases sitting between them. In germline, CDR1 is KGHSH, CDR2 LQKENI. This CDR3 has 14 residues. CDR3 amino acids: CASSPPSGAETQYF. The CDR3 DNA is TGTGCCAGCTCACCACCCTCGGGGGCCGAGACCCAGTACTTC.